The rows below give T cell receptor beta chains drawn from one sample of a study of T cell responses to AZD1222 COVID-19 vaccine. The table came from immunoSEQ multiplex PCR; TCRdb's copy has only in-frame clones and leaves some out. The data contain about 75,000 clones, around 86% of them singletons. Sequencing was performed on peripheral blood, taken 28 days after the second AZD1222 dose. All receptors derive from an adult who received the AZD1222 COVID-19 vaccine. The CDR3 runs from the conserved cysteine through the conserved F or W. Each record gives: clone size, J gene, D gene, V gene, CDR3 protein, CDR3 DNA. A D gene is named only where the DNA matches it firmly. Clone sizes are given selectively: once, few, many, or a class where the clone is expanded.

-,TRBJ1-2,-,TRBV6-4,CASSQDNGAVGYTF,TGTGCCAGCAGTCAGGACAACGGGGCGGTTGGCTACACCTTC
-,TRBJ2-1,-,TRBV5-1,CASSFENEQFF,TGCGCCAGCAGCTTTGAGAATGAGCAGTTCTTC
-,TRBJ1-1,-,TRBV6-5,CASGQGTLNTEAFF,TGTGCCAGCGGGCAGGGGACCCTCAACACTGAAGCTTTCTTT
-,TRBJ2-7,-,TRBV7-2,CASSYYGLYEQYF,TGTGCCAGCAGCTATTATGGTCTCTACGAGCAGTACTTC
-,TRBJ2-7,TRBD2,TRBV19,CASSTPGLGTDEQYF,TGTGCCAGTAGTACTCCGGGACTAGGAACGGACGAGCAGTACTTC
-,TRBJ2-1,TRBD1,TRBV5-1,CASSSYRGLYNEQFF,TGCGCCAGCAGCTCCTACAGGGGCCTCTACAATGAGCAGTTCTTC
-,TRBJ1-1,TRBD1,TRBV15,CATSPRGRMNTEAFF,TGTGCCACCAGCCCCAGGGGGCGTATGAACACTGAAGCTTTCTTT
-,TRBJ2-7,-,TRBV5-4,CASSLAQGYEQYF,TGTGCCAGCAGCTTAGCACAGGGATACGAGCAGTACTTC
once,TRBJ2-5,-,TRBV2,CASSEWVSETQYF,TGTGCCAGCAGTGAATGGGTATCGGAGACCCAGTACTTC
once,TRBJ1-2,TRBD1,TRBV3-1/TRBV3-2,CASSQTGGYGYTF,TGTGCCAGCAGCCAGACAGGGGGCTATGGCTACACCTTC
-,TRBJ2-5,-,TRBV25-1,CASSDWDTRQETQYF,TGTGCCAGCAGTGACTGGGACACCCGGCAAGAGACCCAGTACTTC
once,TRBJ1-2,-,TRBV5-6,CASRNTGPNYGYTF,TGTGCCAGCAGAAATACGGGACCTAACTATGGCTACACCTTC
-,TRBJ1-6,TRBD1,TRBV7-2,CASSPPPQGGGSPLHF,TGTGCCAGCAGCCCCCCTCCTCAGGGGGGCGGATCACCCCTCCACTTT